This T cell receptor beta chain was documented in a study of human T cells and chemical hapten exposure. This clonotype was counted a few times. Time point described: patch test 1, 2 weeks after DPC sensitization. Treatment: therapeutic diphenylcyclopropenone sensitization with weekly scalp DPC. Whole blood, unfractionated, served as the material for total RNA extraction. MiXCR, applied by TCRdb to the RACE reads, yields one record per CDR3 protein. The table shows around 150,000 distinct CDR3 sequences, with 13% to 15% occurring only once. V lost 4 bases and J lost 2, with 12 bases in between. Germline-derived CDR1 and CDR2 are SGHRS and YFSETQ. The CDR3 consists of 14 residues.

This material consisted of whole blood, taken in connection with sensitization to the hapten diphenylcyclopropenone (DPC). The chain employs TRBV5-1 and TRBJ2-5; D is undetermined. The receptor was isolated from a woman aged 25 to 39 with alopecia areata. Some clones in this sample may be carry-over from other donors' samples. CDR3 coding DNA: TGCGCCAGCAGCCTATTTGACCCTCAAGAGACCCAGTACTTC. Translation gives CASSLFDPQETQYF.